One T cell receptor beta chain is described in this entry. Assay used: immunoSEQ multiplex PCR; TCRdb lists only in-frame clones, some missing. There are a few hundred thousand clones in the sample; under 90% occur only once, and almost 7.5% lies in the top ten. The sample's treatment: over 15 received Ad26.COV2.S at low or high dose, single or two shots; 5 received placebo; per-sample allocation not given. Sample collection was performed on day 63 after the first vaccine or placebo injection. An Ad26 vector carrying the Wuhan-strain SARS-CoV-2 spike served as the vaccine. V lost 2 bases to trimming and J lost 7 bases; unmatched junction nucleotides: 2. CDR3 length equals 14 residues. From germline, CDR1 is SGHVS and CDR2 FNYEAQ. The entry originates in a study of Ad26.COV2.S vaccination and SARS-CoV-2 variants.

Sequenced material: peripheral blood, taken in a trial of Ad26.COV2.S vaccine versus placebo. V usage is TRBV7-6 and J usage is TRBJ1-6; 7 bases match TRBD1. The TCR was taken from a person aged 18-65 years who received the Ad26.COV2.S COVID-19 vaccine or a placebo. CDR3 sequence reads: CASSLTGDNSPLHF. The DNA for the CDR3 is TGTGCCAGCAGCTTAACAGGGGACAATTCACCCCTCCACTTT.